Sequencing of this T cell receptor beta chain was carried out in a study of cytomegalovirus exposure and HLA in healthy donors. Looking at the study overall: The same platform used for the approximately 670 first-cohort repertoires was also used for the 90 to 150 validation repertoires, as a later analysis reported.

Sequencing used immunoSEQ multiplex PCR; TCRdb keeps in-frame clones, though not all of them. The table has 200,000 to 300,000 clones, 80% to 95% seen once. Study-wide results and limits: The study listed approximately 170 cytomegalovirus-associated TCR beta chains. Testing in vitro showed three CMV-associated chains specific for CMV antigens.

Comment on this clone: Its antigen remains unidentified.

The receptor's source is a woman aged 25 to 39 in good health and CMV-seronegative. The sequenced sample was PBMCs.

In nucleotides, the CDR3 is TGCGCCAGCAGCTTGGCCTCGGGCAGGGTCGGTTCCTACGAGCAGTACTTC. Translated: CASSLASGRVGSYEQYF. The chain links TRBV5-1 to TRBJ2-7, with D possibly TRBD1 on 5 matching bases. The CDR3 loop spans 17 amino acids. From germline, CDR1 is SGHRS and CDR2 YFSETQ. V lost 0 bases and J lost 1, with 17 bases in between.